Listed below are T cell receptor beta chains from one sample, sequenced in a study of cytomegalovirus exposure and HLA in healthy donors. Sequenced by immunoSEQ multiplex PCR; TCRdb stores in-frame clones only, minus some. This table holds 150,000 to 200,000 clones, approximately 80% found once. Material: PBMCs. The source of these receptors is a woman under 30 in good health and CMV-seropositive. The CDR3 runs from the conserved cysteine through the conserved F or W. D genes are given only for firm matches. The size field is filled for only some rows; it gives once, few, many or a size class.

d_call j_call clone_size v_call cdr3_length cdr3_aa cdr3_nt
TRBD1 TRBJ1-2 . TRBV7-6 14 CASSIQGAVYGYTF TGTGCCAGCAGCATCCAGGGGGCCGTTTATGGCTACACCTTC
TRBD2 TRBJ2-1 . TRBV2 13 CASGTSVYNEQFF TGTGCCAGTGGGACTAGCGTATACAATGAGCAGTTCTTC
TRBD2 TRBJ2-3 few TRBV4-1 16 CASSLGGGSRIDTQYF TGCGCCAGCAGCCTGGGCGGGGGGTCCCGTATAGATACGCAGTATTTT
. TRBJ2-3 few TRBV4-2 14 CASSQGASTDTQYF TGTGCCAGCAGCCAAGGGGCGAGCACAGATACGCAGTATTTT
TRBD1 TRBJ2-7 . TRBV2 14 CASSVRTGFSEQYF TGTGCCAGCAGTGTTCGGACAGGTTTCTCCGAGCAGTACTTC
. TRBJ2-7 . TRBV7-2 17 CASSSAPDGTPFYEQYF TGTGCCAGCAGCTCGGCCCCCGACGGGACACCCTTCTACGAGCAGTACTTC
. TRBJ1-5 . TRBV10-3 13 CAISEGSDQPQHF TGTGCCATCAGTGAGGGCAGCGATCAGCCCCAGCATTTT
. TRBJ1-1 few TRBV18 14 CASSPGTLNTEAFF TGTGCCAGCTCACCAGGCACCTTGAACACTGAAGCTTTCTTT
TRBD1 TRBJ2-1 . TRBV2 15 CASSPGHRTGNEQFF TGTGCCAGCAGTCCGGGACACCGGACAGGCAATGAGCAGTTCTTC
. TRBJ1-1 . TRBV9 14 CASSKGGMNTEAFF TGTGCCAGCAGCAAAGGCGGAATGAACACTGAAGCTTTCTTT
. TRBJ1-3 . TRBV15 16 CATSREGQISGNTIYF TGTGCCACCAGCAGAGAAGGACAGATCTCTGGAAACACCATATATTTT
. TRBJ1-1 . TRBV6-1 14 CASSERGLHTEAFF TGTGCCAGCAGTGAGCGGGGGCTACACACTGAAGCTTTCTTT
TRBD1 TRBJ2-3 few TRBV11-3 15 CASSFTGASTDTQYF TGTGCCAGCAGCTTTACAGGGGCTAGCACAGATACGCAGTATTTT
TRBD1 TRBJ1-3 . TRBV28 16 CASSEPRTGVGNTIYF TGTGCCAGCAGTGAACCGCGGACAGGGGTTGGAAACACCATATATTTT
TRBD1 TRBJ1-2 few TRBV4-1 14 CASSQPGQGNGYTF TGCGCCAGCAGCCAACCCGGACAGGGGAATGGCTACACCTTC
TRBD2 TRBJ2-7 . TRBV29-1 14 CSVEEGRGSSEQYF TGCAGCGTTGAAGAGGGGAGGGGCTCAAGCGAGCAGTACTTC
. TRBJ2-1 few TRBV9 13 CASSARGDNEQFF TGTGCCAGCAGCGCTCGAGGCGACAATGAGCAGTTCTTC
. TRBJ1-2 . TRBV7-3 13 CASSPTGVGGYTF TGTGCCAGCAGTCCGACGGGGGTGGGTGGCTACACCTTC
. TRBJ1-3 once TRBV5-6 15 CASSLAGSSGNTIYF TGTGCCAGCAGCTTGGCGGGGAGCTCTGGAAACACCATATATTTT
TRBD1 TRBJ1-2 few TRBV10-2 14 CASGGQGTTSSYTF TGCGCCAGCGGGGGACAGGGGACTACTTCAAGCTACACCTTC
TRBD1 TRBJ1-5 . TRBV19 15 CASRETGGSNQPQHF TGTGCCAGTAGGGAGACAGGGGGATCCAATCAGCCCCAGCATTTT
TRBD2 TRBJ2-5 few TRBV19 14 CASIGERGRETQYF TGTGCCAGTATCGGGGAGCGGGGTCGAGAGACCCAGTACTTC
TRBD1 TRBJ1-6 . TRBV4-3 16 CASSPKQGAYNSPLHF TGCGCCAGCAGCCCAAAACAGGGGGCCTATAATTCACCCCTCCACTTT
TRBD1 TRBJ2-5 . TRBV10-2 15 CASSEDRGIVETQYF TGCGCCAGCAGTGAGGACAGGGGTATCGTAGAGACCCAGTACTTC
. TRBJ1-1 . TRBV5-1 16 CASSLRAAWGDTEAFF TGCGCCAGCAGCTTGAGGGCCGCTTGGGGGGACACTGAAGCTTTCTTT
. TRBJ2-1 . TRBV6-5 15 CASSKVEVLGDEQFF TGTGCCAGCTCCAAAGTTGAGGTCCTCGGGGATGAGCAGTTCTTC
TRBD1 TRBJ2-2 . TRBV5-4 15 CASSSPDRDTGELFF TGTGCCAGCAGCTCGCCTGACAGGGACACCGGGGAGCTGTTTTTT
. TRBJ2-2 . TRBV7-2 16 CASSLPRQVNTGELFF TGTGCCAGCAGCTTACCCCGACAAGTTAACACCGGGGAGCTGTTTTTT
. TRBJ2-2 . TRBV4-1 15 CASSHTRSGTGELFF TGCGCCAGCAGCCACACACGTTCGGGCACCGGGGAGCTGTTTTTT
. TRBJ2-3 . TRBV2 11 CASSDIDTQYF TGTGCCAGCAGTGACATAGATACGCAGTATTTT
. TRBJ1-6 . TRBV27 15 CASSFHRDHLGALHF TGTGCCAGCAGTTTCCACAGGGACCACCTGGGGGCCCTCCACTTT
. TRBJ2-5 . TRBV7-3 13 CASSLVQQETQYF TGTGCCAGCAGCTTAGTCCAGCAAGAGACCCAGTACTTC
. TRBJ2-3 . TRBV5-6 13 CASSWRTADTQYF TGTGCCAGCAGCTGGCGGACAGCAGATACGCAGTATTTT
TRBD1 TRBJ2-2 . TRBV12-5 17 CASGLGHGTAVSGELFF TGTGCTAGTGGTTTGGGACACGGGACAGCAGTGTCCGGGGAGCTGTTTTTT
. TRBJ2-2 large TRBV11-3 15 CASSSYRENTGELFF TGTGCCAGCAGCTCATACAGGGAAAACACCGGGGAGCTGTTTTTT
TRBD2 TRBJ2-1 . TRBV10-1 14 CASSEMGTKNEQFF TGCGCCAGCAGTGAGATGGGGACTAAGAATGAGCAGTTCTTC
. TRBJ2-6 few TRBV2 17 CASGGTGGASGANVLTF TGTGCCAGCGGGGGCACAGGGGGGGCCTCTGGGGCCAACGTCCTGACTTTC
TRBD1 TRBJ1-5 . TRBV28 14 CASTDRESNQPQHF TGTGCCAGCACGGACAGGGAGAGCAATCAGCCCCAGCATTTT
. TRBJ2-7 . TRBV19 13 CASSAGLAYEQYF TGTGCCAGTAGTGCCGGGTTAGCCTACGAGCAGTACTTC
. TRBJ1-6 few TRBV5-1 12 CASRSGNSPLHF TGCGCCAGCAGGTCAGGGAACTCACCCCTCCACTTT
TRBD1 TRBJ1-2 once TRBV6-5 13 CASSQGQGDGYTF TGTGCCAGCAGTCAGGGACAGGGGGATGGCTACACCTTC
. TRBJ2-3 . TRBV19 13 CATTLVGSDTQYF TGTGCCACTACTCTGGTTGGTTCAGATACGCAGTATTTT
TRBD1 TRBJ2-7 . TRBV6-6 13 CASTYGQGYEQYF TGTGCCAGCACCTACGGACAGGGTTACGAGCAGTACTTC
. TRBJ1-2 . TRBV6-5 15 CASSYSGQGIYGYTF TGTGCCAGCAGTTACTCCGGGCAGGGAATATATGGCTACACCTTC
. TRBJ2-3 . TRBV7-6 13 CASSLDITDTQYF TGTGCCAGCAGCCTGGACATCACAGATACGCAGTATTTT
. TRBJ1-2 . TRBV4-2 15 CASSASGGGASGYTF TGTGCCAGCAGCGCATCGGGTGGGGGGGCCTCCGGCTACACCTTC
TRBD2 TRBJ2-1 . TRBV6-4 14 CASSDGHGGDEQFF TGTGCCAGCAGTGACGGCCACGGGGGGGATGAGCAGTTCTTC
. TRBJ1-1 . TRBV4-2 13 CASSHPQNTEAFF TGTGCCAGCAGCCATCCACAGAACACTGAAGCTTTCTTT